This T cell receptor (beta chain) was captured in a study of T cells after yellow fever vaccination. Study findings and constraints: Contamination by abundant bulk-population clonotypes could be present in FACS-sorted repertoires. It was the secondary response that reached its peak faster, day 5 versus 15, but it was weaker. Most clones from primary vaccination resurfaced after the booster (around 95% CD4, more than 75% CD8).

The CDR3 spans 14 residues. The ends were cut back, 4 bases at V and 1 base at J, with 11 bases in the middle. Germline V gene data show CDR1 as MNHEY and CDR2 as SMNVEV (reference sequence). Universal primer sites and UMIs were introduced during 5'RACE template-switching synthesis of TCR cDNA. Using its own MiXCR run on the 5' RACE reads, TCRdb lists one record per CDR3 protein. The table shows under 550,000 distinct CDR3 sequences, with about a fifth occurring only once. About this clonotype itself: The antigen is unknown.

Material: PBMCs, obtained approximately 22 days after the first yellow fever vaccination. The J gene is TRBJ2-7, the V gene TRBV27; the D is unclear. This receptor was identified in a man younger than 30 who received the YFV17D yellow fever vaccine. The CDR3 DNA is TGTGCCAGCAGTTGGTCCTTTTCTTCCTACGAGCAGTACTTC. This gives the protein CASSWSFSSYEQYF.